This T cell receptor beta chain was identified in a study of early T cells in non-severe SARS-CoV-2 infection. At the level of the study: Sequencing of bulk RNA from unsorted whole blood was done, without chain pairing.

Individual cDNA molecules received unique molecular identifiers. One entry per CDR3 protein, called by TCRdb with MiXCR from the 5' RACE reads. The profile shows approximately 97,000 distinct CDR3 sequences, around 10% of them singletons. Germline V gene lookup returns CDR1 LGHNA and CDR2 YNFKEQ. V was trimmed by 6 bases and J by 2 bases, leaving 10 bases between them. The CDR3 is made up of 13 amino acids. This clonotype was detected a few times. This clonotype was sampled from an adult who was a healthcare worker with PCR-confirmed SARS-CoV-2 infection or an uninfected control (not recorded which). The sequenced sample was whole blood, obtained at baseline. The chain links TRBV4-2 to TRBJ1-1; maybe TRBD1 (5 bases). The CDR3 coding sequence is TGTGCCAGCAGTCGGGACCTCAACACTGAAGCTTTCTTT. Its protein product is CASSRDLNTEAFF.